The entry below gives a single TCR beta chain sequence along with its context. Its target is unknown. Researchers ran the PCR with 60 Vbeta and 13 Jbeta primers. The data were produced by immunoSEQ multiplex PCR, yet TCRdb's version contains in-frame clones alone and is incomplete. The repertoire holds approximately 85,000 clones, roughly 80% seen once, with 32% in the top ten. The sample comes from a study of cytomegalovirus exposure and HLA in healthy donors. Study-wide results and caveats: Several of the most significant clusters appeared, in a later analysis, to be linked to common viral pathogens.

The sequence came from a man in his fifties or sixties in good health and CMV-seropositive. Sequencing input: PBMCs.

CDR3 sequence reads: CAITKVASGTRDTQYF. The CDR3 nucleotides are TGTGCCATCACCAAGGTGGCTAGCGGGACTAGAGATACGCAGTATTTT. V and J are TRBV10-3 and TRBJ2-3; 9 bases are a match to TRBD2. V lost 7 bases and J lost 5; bases outside the gene matches: 13. The CDR3 loop spans 16 amino acids. The germline CDR1 and CDR2 sequences are ENHRY and SYGVKD.